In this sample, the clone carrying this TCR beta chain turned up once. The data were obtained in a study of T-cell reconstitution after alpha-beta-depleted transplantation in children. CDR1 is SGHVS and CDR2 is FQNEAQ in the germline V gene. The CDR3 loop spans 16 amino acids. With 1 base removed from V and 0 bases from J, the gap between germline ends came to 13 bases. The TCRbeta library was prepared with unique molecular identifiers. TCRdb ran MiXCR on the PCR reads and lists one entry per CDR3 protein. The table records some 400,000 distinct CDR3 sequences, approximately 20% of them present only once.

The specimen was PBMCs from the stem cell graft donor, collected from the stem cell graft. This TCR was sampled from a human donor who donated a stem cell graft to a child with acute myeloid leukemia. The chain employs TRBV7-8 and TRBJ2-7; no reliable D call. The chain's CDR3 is CASSLGVGLLSYEQYF. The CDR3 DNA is TGTGCCAGCAGCTTAGGAGTAGGTCTACTCTCCTACGAGCAGTACTTC. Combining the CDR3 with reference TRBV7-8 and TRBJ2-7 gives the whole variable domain GAGVSQSPRYKVAKRGQDVALRCDPISGHVSLFWYQQALGQGPEFLTYFQNEAQLDKSGLPSDRFFAERPEGSVSTLKIQRTQQEDSAVYLCASSLGVGLLSYEQYFGPGTRLTVT.